Sequencing of this T cell receptor beta chain was carried out in a study of neurological immune-mediated disorders. The study, taken as a whole, reports: There was no clinical or MRI feature that was associated with the multiple sclerosis repertoire cluster.

TCRdb redid the calling of the 5' RACE reads with MiXCR, one entry per CDR3 protein. The sample carries about 46,000 distinct CDR3 sequences, roughly 2% recorded once. Many counts were recorded for this clonotype. The antigen is undetermined. This clonotype was sampled from a woman in her forties with multiple sclerosis. The sample taken for sequencing was PBMCs.

The CDR3 region has the DNA TGTGCCAGCAGCTTCCTACTAAGAGCGGGGCTCACAGATACGCAGTATTTT. It is translated as CASSFLLRAGLTDTQYF. The gene calls are TRBV11-2 and TRBJ2-3, with 7 nucleotides matching TRBD2. CDR3 length: 17 residues. Germline CDR1 SGHAT, CDR2 FQNNGV. Trimming at V came to 3 bases and at J to 2 bases, leaving 11 bases not matched to a gene.